Detailed here is one T cell receptor beta chain. Antigen specificity is unknown. This entry belongs to a study of human versus mouse CDR3 diversity and MHC coevolution. Here immunoSEQ multiplex PCR was the method, and the copy in TCRdb shows in-frame clones only, minus some. The sample lists about 81,000 clones, around 93% occurring once. Study-wide points: Humans had the largest estimated TCR beta repertoire, some 1.7 million clonotypes.

Trimming took 2 bases from V and 7 from J; bases not matched to a gene: 6. Germline-derived CDR1 and CDR2 are SGHRS and YFSETQ. The CDR3 is made up of 14 amino acids. V and J are TRBV5-1 and TRBJ2-3; TRBD2 aligns across 8 bases. This TCR came from a person aged 30-69 years in good health. The sequenced sample was naive CD4+ T cells from blood. Subset of the sample: CD45RO-negative CD62L-positive naive CD4 T cells. The CDR3: CASSFSGDFNTQYF. Here the CDR3 DNA reads TGCGCCAGCAGCTTTAGCGGGGATTTTAATACGCAGTATTTT.